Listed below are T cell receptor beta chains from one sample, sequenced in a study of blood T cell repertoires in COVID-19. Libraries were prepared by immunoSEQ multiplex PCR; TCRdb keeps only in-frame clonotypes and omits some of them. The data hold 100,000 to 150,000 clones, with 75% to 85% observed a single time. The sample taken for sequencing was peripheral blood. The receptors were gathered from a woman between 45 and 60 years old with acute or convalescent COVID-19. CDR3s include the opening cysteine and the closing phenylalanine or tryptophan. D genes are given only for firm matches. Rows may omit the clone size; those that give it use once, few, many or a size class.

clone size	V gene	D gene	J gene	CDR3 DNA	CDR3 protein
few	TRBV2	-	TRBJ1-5	TGTGCCAGCGGCAGGGAGGGAAATCAGCCCCAGCATTTT	CASGREGNQPQHF
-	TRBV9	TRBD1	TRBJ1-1	TGTGCCAGCAGCTTCGGACAGGGGGTAACTGAAGCTTTCTTT	CASSFGQGVTEAFF
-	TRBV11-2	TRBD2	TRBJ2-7	TGTGCCAGCAGCTTAACTCGCGGGAGGGCCGACAAATACGAGCAGTACTTC	CASSLTRGRADKYEQYF
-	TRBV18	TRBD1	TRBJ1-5	TGTGCCAGCTCACCGTTTGGGACAGGGGGTCAGCCCCAGCATTTT	CASSPFGTGGQPQHF
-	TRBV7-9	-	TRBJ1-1	TGTGCCAGCAGCGTATCACAGGGATACGAAGCTTTCTTT	CASSVSQGYEAFF
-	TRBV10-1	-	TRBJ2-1	TGCGCCAGCAGTGAGTCGGCACTAGGGGGGGGAAATGAGCAGTTCTTC	CASSESALGGGNEQFF
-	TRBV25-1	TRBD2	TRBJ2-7	TGTGCCAGCAGTGAAGCGGGAGAGTCCTACGAGCAGTACTTC	CASSEAGESYEQYF
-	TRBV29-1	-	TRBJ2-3	TGCAGCGTTCCGAGAGACAGCACCACAGATACGCAGTATTTT	CSVPRDSTTDTQYF
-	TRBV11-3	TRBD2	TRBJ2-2	TGTGCCAGCAGCCAAAGCGGGGGGCGGTCCGGGGAGCTGTTTTTT	CASSQSGGRSGELFF
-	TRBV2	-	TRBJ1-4	TGTGCCAGCAGGGCTCGGCCGGGGAATGAAAAACTGTTTTTT	CASRARPGNEKLFF
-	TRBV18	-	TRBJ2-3	TGTGCCAGCTCACCAGTGTGGGGGGGCCACGCAGATACGCAGTATTTT	CASSPVWGGHADTQYF
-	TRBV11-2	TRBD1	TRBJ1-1	TGTGCCAGCAATCGGGACAGGGGGTTCACTGAAGCTTTCTTT	CASNRDRGFTEAFF
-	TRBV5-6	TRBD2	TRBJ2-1	TGTGCCAGCAGCTTGGTCGGACTAGCGGGGACCAATGAGCAGTTCTTC	CASSLVGLAGTNEQFF
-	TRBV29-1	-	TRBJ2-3	TGCAGCGTTGGGAGTTTGAACACAGATACGCAGTATTTT	CSVGSLNTDTQYF
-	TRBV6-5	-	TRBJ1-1	TGTGCCAGCAGACCCACATCCGGGGGGAAGACTGAAGCTTTCTTT	CASRPTSGGKTEAFF
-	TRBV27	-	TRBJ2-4	TGTGCCAGCAGTTTGGATACTAGAGGCGACATTCAGTACTTC	CASSLDTRGDIQYF
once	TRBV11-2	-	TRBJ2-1	TGTGCCAGCAGCTTCCGGAGGGGACCCATAGCTAACAATGAGCAGTTCTTC	CASSFRRGPIANNEQFF
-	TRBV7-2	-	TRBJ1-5	TGTGCCAGCAGCTTAGGAGGTCGCAATCAGCCCCAGCATTTT	CASSLGGRNQPQHF
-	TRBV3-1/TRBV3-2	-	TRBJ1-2	TGTGCCAGCAGCTTATCCGGGACAAGGTATGGCTACACCTTC	CASSLSGTRYGYTF
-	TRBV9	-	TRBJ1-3	TGTGCCAGCAGTCTAGACTCTGGAAACACCATATATTTT	CASSLDSGNTIYF
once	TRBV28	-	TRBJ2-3	TGTGCCAGCCTGTCCTCGGAGGGGCTGTCCACAGATACGCAGTATTTT	CASLSSEGLSTDTQYF
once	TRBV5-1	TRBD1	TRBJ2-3	TGCGCCAGCAGGGAGACAGGGGGCTCAAGAGATACGCAGTATTTT	CASRETGGSRDTQYF